The 31 T cell receptor beta chains presented below share a single source sample, sequenced in a study of tumor and adjacent non-tumor tissue in lung cancer. This sample's RNA came from whole unsorted tissue. More than 3 cm separated this lung sample from the edge of the tumor. TCRbeta libraries were built with three rounds of nested PCR, modified from ARM-PCR. TCRdb used MiXCR to reprocess the multiplex PCR reads, holding one entry per CDR3 protein. The sample consists of about 86,000 distinct CDR3 sequences, around three quarters of them appearing once. The specimen sequenced was distant non-tumor lung tissue. The receptor source for this set is a woman aged 45-59 years with non-small cell lung cancer.

Of note for this clonotype: This may be a read error: a much more frequent sequence differs by one nucleotide. The genes are TRBV24-1 and TRBJ2-2, with a weak D call TRBD2 (6 bases). CDR1 KGHDR and CDR2 SFDVKD come from the germline V gene. The CDR3 is 14 residues long. The DNA of the CDR3 is TGTGCCACCAGTGTTAGTGGTATGACCGGGGAGGTGTTTTTT. Amino acids: CATSVSGMTGEVFF.

As to this clonotype: A read error may produce the germline difference seen at one junction end. CDR3 bases: TGCAGCATTGAGTCACCCGCGGGAAAAGGGGAGAAAGGATGGGGCTACACCTTC. Encoded protein: CSIESPAGKGEKGWGYTF. This chain joins TRBV29-1 and TRBJ1-2; tentatively, D is TRBD1 (5 bases). This CDR3 comprises 18 residues. Germline V gene lookup returns CDR1 SQVTM and CDR2 ANQGSEA.

Of note for this clonotype: The conserved phenylalanine or tryptophan is not found at the CDR3 terminus, so this likely reflects a read error. The chain carries TRBV6-5 and TRBJ1-5, with TRBD1 as a possible D gene (6 bases). The germline V and J ends were trimmed by 0 bases and 7 bases, with 13 bases remaining between them. Germline loops: CDR1 MNHEY, CDR2 SVGAGI. This CDR3 region has 15 residues. In DNA, the CDR3 is TGTGCCAGCAGTTACTCGAACGGGGGCGACCAGCCCCAGCATTAT. This encodes CASSYSNGGDQPQHY.

This clonotype was seen ten or more times. The CDR3 reads CASSATSGSYNEQFF. The CDR3 DNA sequence: TGTGCCAGCAGCGCAACTAGCGGCTCCTACAATGAGCAGTTCTTC. This chain uses TRBV11-2 with TRBJ2-1; 8 nucleotides align to TRBD2. Germline CDR1 is SGHAT and CDR2 is FQNNGV. The trim removed 5 bases at V and 0 bases at J, leaving 3 bases unmatched. The CDR3 extends over 15 amino acids. Variable domain in full (rest from reference TRBV11-2 and TRBJ2-1): EAGVAQSPRYKIIEKRQSVAFWCNPISGHATLYWYQQILGQGPKLLIQFQNNGVVDDSQLPKDRFSAERLKGVDSTLKIQPAKLEDSAVYLCASSATSGSYNEQFFGPGTRLTVL.

This chain links TRBV11-2 with TRBJ2-7; D not certain. The CDR3 sequence is 13 residues long. Trimming shortened V by 2 bases and J by 3 bases, and 8 bases separated the two germline ends. Germline CDR1 is SGHAT and CDR2 is FQNNGV. CDR3 region: CASSLTDNYEQYF. Written as DNA, the CDR3 is TGTGCCAGCAGCTTAACCGATAACTACGAGCAGTACTTC.

A remark on this clonotype: A read error may account for a junction end that differs from germline. The J gene is TRBJ2-2, the V gene TRBV6-2 or TRBV6-3; D call uncertain. This CDR3 has 17 amino acids. Germline loops: CDR1 MNHEY, CDR2 SVGEGT. CDR3 protein: CTSSYQPGYANTGELFF. In DNA, the CDR3 is TGCACCAGCAGTTACCAGCCAGGATATGCGAACACCGGGGAGCTGTTTTTT.

J is TRBJ2-7 and V is TRBV4-1; 10 nucleotides align to TRBD2. The CDR3 has 14 residues. Germline V gene lookup returns CDR1 MGHRA and CDR2 YSYEKL. CDR3 bases: TGCTTCAGCAGCCAAGAGCGGGGGGGCTACGAGCAGTACTTC. Translated, it gives CFSSQERGGYEQYF.

A note on this clonotype: The conserved phenylalanine or tryptophan is not found at the CDR3 terminus, so this likely reflects a read error. Because the CDR3's place on the DNA is in doubt, the DNA is left out and the CDR3 is given as listed by TCRdb. CDR3 sequence: CASSPRDSGVNEQLL. The gene calls are TRBV11-2 and TRBJ2-1; the D call of TRBD2 is as the table states it, not checked on the DNA. Germline V CDR1 and CDR2: SGHAT, FQNNGV. The CDR3 is 15 residues long, counting both termini.

This clonotype was recorded a few times. With a much larger clone just one base away, this may be a read error. This sequence joins TRBV10-2 and TRBJ2-5, with D unresolved. CDR1 and CDR2 from the germline V gene are WSHSY and SAAADI. The CDR3 is 12 residues long. Here the CDR3 DNA reads TGCGCCAGCAGTGAGTACCAAGAGATCCAGTACTTC. Its translation: CASSEYQEIQYF.

This clonotype was counted between two and nine times. The chain has TRBV14 and TRBJ2-5; D ambiguous. V was shortened by 1 base and J by 5 bases, with 20 bases between the two germline ends. The germline V gene encodes CDR1 SGHDN and CDR2 FVKESK. This CDR3 is 17 amino acids long. The CDR3 sequence is CASSQVSTISFHETQYF. In nucleotides, the CDR3 is TGTGCCAGCAGCCAAGTCTCGACAATCTCATTCCATGAGACCCAGTACTTC.

This rearrangement joins TRBV6-1 to TRBJ1-3; a possible D gene is TRBD1 (5 bases). Germline values: CDR1 MNHNS, CDR2 SASEGT. The CDR3 spans 16 residues. V dropped 7 bases and J dropped 6 bases, with 22 bases sitting between them. CDR3 bases: TGTGCCAGCAATGTAGGACACAGCCCCTTCGAAAACACCATATATTTT. The encoded protein is CASNVGHSPFENTIYF.

For this clonotype: The conserved closing phenylalanine or tryptophan is absent in this CDR3, likely reflecting a read error. V gene TRBV6-6 combines with J gene TRBJ2-7; 10 nucleotides align to TRBD1. This CDR3 spans 14 amino acids. The germline V gene encodes CDR1 MNHNY and CDR2 SVGAGI (reference sequence). The CDR3 loop is CAGSEGQGTGEQYS. CDR3 in DNA: TGTGCCGGCAGTGAGGGACAGGGGACGGGGGAGCAGTACTCC.

This clonotype was recorded at least ten times. The chain has TRBV20-1 and TRBJ2-1, with 11 bases identical to TRBD2. The V gene end was trimmed by 6 bases and the J gene end by 3 bases; junction bases not matched to a gene: 7. CDR3 size: 15 residues. Germline V CDR1 and CDR2: DFQATT, SNEGSKA (reference sequence). CDR3 coding DNA: TGCAGTGCACGCCTTGGGACTAGCGGCTACAATGAGCAGTTCTTC. Translating it yields CSARLGTSGYNEQFF.

As concerns this clonotype: A much larger clone differs by one base, so this may be a read error. This sequence joins TRBV28 and TRBJ1-4; weak D call: TRBD1 (6 bases). Germline CDR1 is MDHEN and CDR2 is SYDVKM. The ends were cut back, 4 bases at V and 12 bases at J, with 24 bases in the middle. The CDR3 loop spans 16 amino acids. CDR3 nucleotide sequence: TGTGCCAGCAGTTCCCCCATGGGGGGCAGTCTAGGGGAACTGTTTTTT. It translates to CASSSPMGGSLGELFF.

This clonotype was counted only a few times. A read error may be the cause here, since a much bigger clone is one base away. The chain uses TRBV5-4 and TRBJ2-3; no firm D call. The CDR3 runs 13 residues. Germline loops: CDR1 SGHNT, CDR2 YYREEE (reference sequence). Trimming left V 9 bases short and J 5 bases short, with 16 bases between. The CDR3 DNA reads TGTGCCACCGCGCAGCTTCGCATAGATACGCAGTATTTT. Protein: CATAQLRIDTQYF.

This rearrangement joins TRBV2 to TRBJ1-5, with TRBD1 matching over 10 bases. The length of the CDR3 is 15 residues. The V gene's germline CDR1 is SNHLY and CDR2 FYNNEI. The V and J ends lost 6 bases and 8 bases, in that order; junction bases with no gene match: 10. CDR3 in DNA: TGTGCCAGCAGCGCACTGACAGGGGGCGATGAGCCCCAGCATTTT. Amino acid sequence: CASSALTGGDEPQHF.

This clonotype was detected only once. A read error may explain this, as a much larger clone is one base away. The chain combines TRBV28 with TRBJ2-5; 8 bases fit TRBD1. CDR1 MDHEN and CDR2 SYDVKM come from the germline V gene. The CDR3 runs 14 residues. The CDR3 region has the DNA TGTCCCAGCAGTTTAGACCAGGGGGCAAAGACCCAGTACTTC. Its protein product is CPSSLDQGAKTQYF.

This clonotype was recorded at least ten times. CDR3 region: CASSLEGLVGGNTIYF. CDR3 DNA: TGTGCCAGCAGCCTAGAGGGGTTGGTCGGGGGAAACACCATATATTTT. The rearrangement links TRBV2 to TRBJ1-3; D perhaps matches TRBD1 (5 bases). The CDR3 is made up of 16 amino acids. Trimming took off 6 bases at V and 4 bases at J, with 19 bases between the two ends. The germline V gene encodes CDR1 SNHLY and CDR2 FYNNEI.

To note about this clonotype: Likely a read error: the CDR3 ends without its conserved phenylalanine or tryptophan. This chain links TRBV29-1 with TRBJ2-5; no reliable D call. Germline V CDR1 and CDR2: SQVTM, ANQGSEA. There are 16 residues in the CDR3. In DNA, the CDR3 is TGCAGCGTTGAAGGAGGTGTAGTGCCCCGAGAAGAGATCCAGTACCTC. Its protein is CSVEGGVVPREEIQYL.

This chain connects TRBV29-1 to TRBJ2-1; D might be TRBD1 (6 bases). V lost 4 bases, J lost 7 bases, and 17 bases lay in between. The CDR3 has 14 amino acids. CDR1 SQVTM and CDR2 ANQGSEA come from the germline V gene. The CDR3 DNA reads TGCAGCGTTGGTCCGGGCGGCCAGGGGAATGAGCAGTTCTTC. It yields the protein CSVGPGGQGNEQFF.

With regard to this clonotype: At one end, the junction sequence differs from germline, possibly due to a read error. The chain combines TRBV29-1 with TRBJ1-1; no firm D call. From germline, CDR1 is SQVTM and CDR2 ANQGSEA. CDR3 length: 12 residues. The CDR3 DNA reads TGCAGTGTTGGGCGGTGGAACACTGAAGCTTTCTTT. Amino acid sequence: CSVGRWNTEAFF.

The chain combines TRBV29-1 with TRBJ2-5, with D perhaps TRBD2 (5 bases). The germline CDR1 and CDR2 sequences are SQVTM and ANQGSEA. CDR3 length: 16 residues. The V gene lost 5 bases and the J gene lost 3 bases, with 22 bases spanning the gap. CDR3 sequence: CSVQGGGAPQEETQYF. The CDR3 DNA follows: TGCAGCGTTCAAGGAGGTGGAGCGCCCCAAGAAGAGACCCAGTACTTC.

With regard to this clonotype: The junction departs from the called germline gene at one end, perhaps through a read error. The chain is built from TRBV14 and TRBJ2-1; 10 bases map to TRBD2. In germline, CDR1 is SGHDN, CDR2 FVKESK. The CDR3 covers 15 residues. CDR3: CANSQPSGSYNEQLF. The CDR3 nucleotides are TGTGCCAACAGCCAACCTAGCGGGAGCTACAATGAGCAGTTATTC.

With respect to this clonotype: Being one base from a much bigger clone, this may be a read error. The chain joins TRBV30 to TRBJ2-7; D is undetermined. The CDR3 runs 11 residues. Trimming shortened V by 2 bases and J by 3 bases, and 5 bases separated the two germline ends. The V gene's germline CDR1 is GTSNPN and CDR2 SVGIG (reference sequence). CDR3 sequence: CAWSQSYEQYF. CDR3 sequence (DNA): TGTGCCTGGAGTCAGAGCTACGAGCAGTACTTC.

Notes on this clonotype: This CDR3 fails to terminate in the conserved phenylalanine or tryptophan, so it likely reflects a read error. V gene TRBV6-1 combines with J gene TRBJ2-7, with D unclear. Germline V gene lookup returns CDR1 MNHNS and CDR2 SASEGT. The CDR3 is 13 residues long. With 7 bases removed from V and 7 bases from J, the gap between germline ends came to 17 bases. CDR3 sequence (DNA): TGTGCCAGCACTGGTCTAGAGACGTGGGAGCAGTACATC. Encoded protein: CASTGLETWEQYI.

As for this clonotype: Compared with germline, one end of the junction differs, possibly owing to a read error. This chain uses TRBV11-2 with TRBJ2-5; the D gene is possibly TRBD2 (6 bases). The CDR3 runs to 11 residues. CDR1 is SGHAT, CDR2 FQNNGV, per germline. This CDR3 is CVSSLGEAQYF. CDR3 nucleotides: TGTGTCAGCAGCTTAGGGGAGGCCCAGTACTTC.

Turning to this clonotype: It is likely a read error, because the conserved phenylalanine at the end of the CDR3 is missing. The limits of the CDR3 on the DNA are not certain, so only TCRdb's listed CDR3 is given. V usage is TRBV6-2 or TRBV6-3 and J usage is TRBJ2-7. The germline gives CDR1 MNHEY, CDR2 SVGEGT. Both ends counted, the CDR3 spans 15 residues. The CDR3 sequence: CASSYSSTGSYELYI.

V is TRBV12-3 or TRBV12-4 and J is TRBJ2-7; D possibly corresponds to TRBD1 (6 bases). V lost 6 bases and J 4 bases, leaving 19 bases between the germline ends. This CDR3 has 15 residues. Here the CDR3 reads CASSACDRNSYEQYF. The CDR3 coding sequence is TGTGCCAGCAGCGCCTGTGACAGGAACTCATACGAGCAGTACTTC.

For this clonotype: At one boundary the junction diverges from the germline segment, which might be a read error. CDR3: CVSSFWATLDNNYGYTF. For the CDR3, the DNA is TGTGTCAGCAGTTTTTGGGCTACGCTGGACAATAACTATGGCTACACCTTC. V gene TRBV28 combines with J gene TRBJ1-2; maybe TRBD1 (5 bases). Germline CDR1 reads MDHEN; CDR2 reads SYDVKM. This CDR3 has 17 amino acids.

A few counts support this clonotype. This could be a read error, since a much larger clone is one nucleotide away. The chain is built from TRBV12-3 or TRBV12-4 and TRBJ2-5; D is undetermined. This CDR3 region has 14 residues. Trimming took off 6 bases at V and 5 bases at J, with 16 bases between the two ends. Here the CDR3 reads CASRRMERKETQYF. CDR3 coding DNA: TGTGCCAGCAGGCGGATGGAGCGAAAGGAGACCCAGTACTTC.

The chain carries TRBV10-3 and TRBJ2-7; D may match TRBD1 or TRBD2 (5 bases each). The CDR3 runs 16 residues. Looked up from germline, CDR1 is ENHRY and CDR2 is SYGVKD. V was trimmed by 6 bases and J by 4 bases, leaving 22 bases between them. For the CDR3, the DNA is TGTGCCATCAGCAATAGGGTTTTGGGACGGTCATACGAGCAGTACTTC. Protein sequence: CAISNRVLGRSYEQYF.